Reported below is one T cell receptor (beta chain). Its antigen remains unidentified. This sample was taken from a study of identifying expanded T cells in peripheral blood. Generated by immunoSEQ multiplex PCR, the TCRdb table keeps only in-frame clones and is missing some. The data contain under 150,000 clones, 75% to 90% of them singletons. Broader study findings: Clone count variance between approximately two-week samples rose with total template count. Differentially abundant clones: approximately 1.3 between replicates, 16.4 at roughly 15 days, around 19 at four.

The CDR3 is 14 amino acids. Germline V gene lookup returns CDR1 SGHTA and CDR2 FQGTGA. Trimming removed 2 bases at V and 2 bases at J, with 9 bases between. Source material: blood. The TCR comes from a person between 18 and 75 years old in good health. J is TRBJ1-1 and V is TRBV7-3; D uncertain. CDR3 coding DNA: TGTGCCAGCAGCTTATCTTCCAGAAACACTGAAGCTTTCTTT. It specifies CASSLSSRNTEAFF.